The TCR beta chain described here comes from a study of CD8+ T cells in alopecia areata. Study in general: Twice a day, 5 to 10 mg of oral tofacitinib was administered to treated patients. The study's findings and limits: Possibly as an HLA-related effect, TCR sharing across patients appeared less clear than in mice. Normal-skin resident alphabeta T cells also appear among scalp sample sequences.

On this clone itself: As yet, its antigen is unknown.

Isolated RNA was reverse transcribed into cDNA used as the sequencing template. Generated by immunoSEQ multiplex PCR, the TCRdb table keeps only in-frame clones and is missing some. The sample consists of under 85,000 clones, around 49% of them appearing once. Per germline, CDR1 SGDLS and CDR2 YYNGEE. Trimming shortened V by 4 bases and J by 6 bases, and 11 bases separated the two germline ends. The CDR3 spans 13 residues. Individuals with alopecia areata gave both lesional scalp punch biopsies and peripheral blood for collection. This receptor was identified in a human donor with alopecia areata. V usage is TRBV9 and J usage is TRBJ2-1; D is ambiguous. The starting material was CD8+ T cells sorted from blood, obtained at week 0. CDR3 sequence: CASSLNSPNEQFF. Here the CDR3 DNA reads TGTGCCAGCAGCCTAAACAGCCCCAATGAGCAGTTCTTC.